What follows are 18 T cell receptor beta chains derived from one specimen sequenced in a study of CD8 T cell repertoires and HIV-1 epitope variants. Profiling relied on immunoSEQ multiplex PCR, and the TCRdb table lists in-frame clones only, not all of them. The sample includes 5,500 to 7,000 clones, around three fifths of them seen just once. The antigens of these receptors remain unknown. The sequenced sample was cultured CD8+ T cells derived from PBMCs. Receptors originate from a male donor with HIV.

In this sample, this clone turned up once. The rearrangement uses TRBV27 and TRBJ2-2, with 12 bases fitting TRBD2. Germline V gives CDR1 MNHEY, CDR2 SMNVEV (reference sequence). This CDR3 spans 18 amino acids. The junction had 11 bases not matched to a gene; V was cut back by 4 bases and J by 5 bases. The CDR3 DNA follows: TGTGCCAGCAGTTCCGCCACGACTAGCGGGGGAGCAACCGGGGAGCTGTTTTTT. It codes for CASSSATTSGGATGELFF.

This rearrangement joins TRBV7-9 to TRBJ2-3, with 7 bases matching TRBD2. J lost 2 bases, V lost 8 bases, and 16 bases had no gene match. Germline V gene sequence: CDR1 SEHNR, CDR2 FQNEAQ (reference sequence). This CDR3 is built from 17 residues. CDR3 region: CASARATTSGDTDTQYF. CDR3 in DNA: TGTGCCAGCGCTAGGGCCACGACCAGCGGGGACACAGATACGCAGTATTTT.

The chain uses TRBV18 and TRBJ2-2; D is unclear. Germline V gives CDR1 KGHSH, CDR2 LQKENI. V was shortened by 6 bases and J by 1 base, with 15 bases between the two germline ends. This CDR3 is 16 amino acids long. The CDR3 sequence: CASSPRRLENTGELFF. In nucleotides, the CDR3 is TGTGCCAGCTCGCCAAGAAGGCTGGAGAACACCGGGGAGCTGTTTTTT.

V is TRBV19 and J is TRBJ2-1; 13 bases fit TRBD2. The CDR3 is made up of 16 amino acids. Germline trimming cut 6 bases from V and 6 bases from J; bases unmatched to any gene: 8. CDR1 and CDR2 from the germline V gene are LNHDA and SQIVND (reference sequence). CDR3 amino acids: CASSLTSGGRFNEQFF. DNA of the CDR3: TGTGCCAGTAGCCTGACTAGCGGGGGGCGCTTCAATGAGCAGTTCTTC.

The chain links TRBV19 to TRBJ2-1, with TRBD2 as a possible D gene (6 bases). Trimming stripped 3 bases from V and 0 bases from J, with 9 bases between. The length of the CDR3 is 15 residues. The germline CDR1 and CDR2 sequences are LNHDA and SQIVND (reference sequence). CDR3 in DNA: TGTGCCAGTAGTATCGACGGGAGCTCCTACAATGAGCAGTTCTTC. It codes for CASSIDGSSYNEQFF.

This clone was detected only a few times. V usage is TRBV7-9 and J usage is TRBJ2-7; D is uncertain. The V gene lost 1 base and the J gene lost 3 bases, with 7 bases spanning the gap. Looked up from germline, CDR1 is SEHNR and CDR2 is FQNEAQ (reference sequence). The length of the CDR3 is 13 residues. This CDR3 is CASSLVLGYEQYF. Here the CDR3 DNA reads TGTGCCAGCAGCTTAGTCCTGGGCTACGAGCAGTACTTC.

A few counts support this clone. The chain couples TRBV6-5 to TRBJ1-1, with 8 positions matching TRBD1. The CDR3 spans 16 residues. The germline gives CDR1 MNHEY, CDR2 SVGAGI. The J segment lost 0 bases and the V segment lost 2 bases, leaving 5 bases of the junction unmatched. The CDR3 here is CASSYANRGMNTEAFF. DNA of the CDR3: TGTGCCAGCAGTTACGCGAACAGGGGGATGAACACTGAAGCTTTCTTT.

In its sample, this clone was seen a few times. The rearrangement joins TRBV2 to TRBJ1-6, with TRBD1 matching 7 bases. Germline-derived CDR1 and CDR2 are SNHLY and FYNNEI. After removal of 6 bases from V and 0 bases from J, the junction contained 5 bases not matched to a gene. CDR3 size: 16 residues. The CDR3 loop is CASRVRDSSYNSPLHF. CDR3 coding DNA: TGTGCCAGCAGAGTCAGGGACAGCTCCTATAATTCACCCCTCCACTTT.

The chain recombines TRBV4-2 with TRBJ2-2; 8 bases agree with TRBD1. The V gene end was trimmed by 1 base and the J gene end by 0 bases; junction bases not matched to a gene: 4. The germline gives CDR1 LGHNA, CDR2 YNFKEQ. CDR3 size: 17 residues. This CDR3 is CASSQVLGQANTGELFF. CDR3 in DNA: TGTGCCAGCAGCCAAGTTTTGGGACAGGCGAACACCGGGGAGCTGTTTTTT.

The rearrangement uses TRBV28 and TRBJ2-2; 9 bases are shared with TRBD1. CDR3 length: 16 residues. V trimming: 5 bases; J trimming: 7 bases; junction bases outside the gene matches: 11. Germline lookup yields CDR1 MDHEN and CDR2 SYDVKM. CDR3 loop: CASSPRGGQGNGELFF. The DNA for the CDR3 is TGTGCCAGCAGTCCCAGAGGGGGACAGGGTAACGGGGAGCTGTTTTTT.

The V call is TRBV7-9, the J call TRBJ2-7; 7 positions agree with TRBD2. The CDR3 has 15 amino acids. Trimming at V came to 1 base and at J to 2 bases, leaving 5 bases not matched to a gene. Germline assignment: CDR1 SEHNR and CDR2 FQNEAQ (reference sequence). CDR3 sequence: CASSLVGGGAYEQYF. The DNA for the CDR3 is TGTGCCAGCAGCTTAGTGGGCGGGGGTGCCTACGAGCAGTACTTC.

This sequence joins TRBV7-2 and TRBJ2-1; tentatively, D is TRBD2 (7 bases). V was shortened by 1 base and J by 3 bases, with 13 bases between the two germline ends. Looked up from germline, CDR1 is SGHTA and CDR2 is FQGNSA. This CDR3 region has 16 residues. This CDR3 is CASSLDSGTRYNEQFF. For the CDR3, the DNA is TGTGCCAGCAGCTTAGACAGCGGGACACGCTACAATGAGCAGTTCTTC. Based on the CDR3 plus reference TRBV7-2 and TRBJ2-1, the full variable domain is GAGVSQSPSNKVTEKGKDVELRCDPISGHTALYWYRQSLGQGLEFLIYFQGNSAPDKSGLPSDRFSAERTGGSVSTLTIQRTQQEDSAVYLCASSLDSGTRYNEQFFGPGTRLTVL.

The CDR3 DNA reads TGTGCCAGTAGTATAGGACACCTAACCTACGAGCAGTACTTC. Residues: CASSIGHLTYEQYF. This chain uses TRBV19 with TRBJ2-7; D not certain. The CDR3 sequence is 14 residues long. CDR1 is LNHDA and CDR2 is SQIVND in the germline V gene (reference sequence). With 1 base removed from V and 2 bases from J, the gap between germline ends came to 9 bases.

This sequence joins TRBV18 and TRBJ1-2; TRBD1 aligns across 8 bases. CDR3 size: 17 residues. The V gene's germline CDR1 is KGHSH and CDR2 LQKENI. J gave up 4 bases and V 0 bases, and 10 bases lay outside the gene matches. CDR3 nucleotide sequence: TGTGCCAGCTCACCACCAAATAGACAGGGGACCGGCTATGGCTACACCTTC. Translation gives CASSPPNRQGTGYGYTF.

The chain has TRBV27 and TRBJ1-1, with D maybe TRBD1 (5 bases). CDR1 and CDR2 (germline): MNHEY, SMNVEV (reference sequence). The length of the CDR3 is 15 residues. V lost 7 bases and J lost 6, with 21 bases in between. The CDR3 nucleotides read TGTGCCAGCACGAAAAATACGGGACGTTTGGCTGAAGCTTTCTTT. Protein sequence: CASTKNTGRLAEAFF.

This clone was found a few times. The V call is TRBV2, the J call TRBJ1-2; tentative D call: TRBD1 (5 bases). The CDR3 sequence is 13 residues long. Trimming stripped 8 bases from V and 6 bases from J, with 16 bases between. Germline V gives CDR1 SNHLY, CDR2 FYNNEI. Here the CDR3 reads CASLGPGDDGYTF. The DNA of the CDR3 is TGTGCCAGCCTTGGGCCGGGGGATGATGGCTACACCTTC.

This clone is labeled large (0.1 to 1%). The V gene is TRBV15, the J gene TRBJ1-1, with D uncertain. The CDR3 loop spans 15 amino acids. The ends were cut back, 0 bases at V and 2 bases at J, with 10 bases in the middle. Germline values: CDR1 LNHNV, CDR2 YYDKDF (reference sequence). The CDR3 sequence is CATSRDRAPNTEAFF. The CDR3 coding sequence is TGTGCCACCAGCAGAGATAGGGCGCCAAACACTGAAGCTTTCTTT.

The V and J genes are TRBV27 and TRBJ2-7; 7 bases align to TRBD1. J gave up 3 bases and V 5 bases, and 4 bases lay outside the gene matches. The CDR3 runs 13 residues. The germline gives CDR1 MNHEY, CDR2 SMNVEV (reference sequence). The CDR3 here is CASSMGQYYEQYF. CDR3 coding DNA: TGTGCCAGCAGTATGGGACAGTACTACGAGCAGTACTTC.